The 2 T cell receptor beta chains given below trace back to one sample, sequenced in a study of cytomegalovirus exposure and HLA in healthy donors. The PCR was carried out with 60 Vbeta primers and 13 Jbeta primers. Sequencing was performed with immunoSEQ multiplex PCR; in TCRdb, only in-frame clones are kept and a portion is missing. The sample lists more than 100,000 clones; around 86% were seen once. Sequencing used PBMCs. Every receptor here comes from a woman between 45 and 65 years old in good health and CMV-seropositive.

This sequence joins TRBV5-4 and TRBJ2-6; D possibly corresponds to TRBD2 (5 bases). The CDR3 consists of 15 residues. Germline V lookup: CDR1 SGHNT, CDR2 YYREEE (reference sequence). Trimming removed 2 bases from V and 2 bases from J, with 8 bases in between. The CDR3 DNA reads as TGTGCCAGCAGCTTCGGGGTCCCTGGGGCCAACGTCCTGACTTTC. It is translated as CASSFGVPGANVLTF.

The rearrangement joins TRBV11-1 to TRBJ2-7; 10 nucleotides match TRBD1. The trim removed 5 bases at V and 2 bases at J, leaving 9 bases unmatched. Germline values: CDR1 SGHAT, CDR2 FQDESV (reference sequence). The CDR3 runs to 16 residues. This CDR3 is CASSRKRTGGTYEQYF. In DNA, the CDR3 is TGTGCCAGCAGCCGAAAGAGGACAGGGGGGACCTACGAGCAGTACTTC.